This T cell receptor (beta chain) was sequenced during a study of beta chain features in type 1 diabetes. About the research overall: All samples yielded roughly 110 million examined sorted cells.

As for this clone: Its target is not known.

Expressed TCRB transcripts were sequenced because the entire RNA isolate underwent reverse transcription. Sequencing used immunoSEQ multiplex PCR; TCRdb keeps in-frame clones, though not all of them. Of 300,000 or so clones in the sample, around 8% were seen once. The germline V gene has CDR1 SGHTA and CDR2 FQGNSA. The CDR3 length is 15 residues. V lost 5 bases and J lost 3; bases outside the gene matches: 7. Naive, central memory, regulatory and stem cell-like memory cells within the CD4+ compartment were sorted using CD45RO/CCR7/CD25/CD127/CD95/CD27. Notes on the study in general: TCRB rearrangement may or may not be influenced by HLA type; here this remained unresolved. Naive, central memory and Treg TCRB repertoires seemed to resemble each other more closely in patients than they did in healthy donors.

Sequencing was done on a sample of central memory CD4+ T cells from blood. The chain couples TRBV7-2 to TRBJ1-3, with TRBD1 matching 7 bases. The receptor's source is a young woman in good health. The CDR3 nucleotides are TGTGCCAGCAGCCAGGGACAGCTTATTGGAAACACCATATATTTT. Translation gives CASSQGQLIGNTIYF.